These T cell receptor beta chains were read from a single sample in a study of control samples from healthy donors and cancer patients. The protocol was immunoSEQ multiplex PCR, while the TCRdb copy is restricted to in-frame clones and leaves out a portion. The profile shows 65,000 to 95,000 clones, 70% to 90% of them singletons. The sample comprised blood. Source of these receptors: a man aged 45 to 65 in good health. CDR3s include the opening cysteine and the closing phenylalanine or tryptophan. The D gene is left open where the match is weak. The listing skips clone size in some rows; elsewhere it reads once, few, many or a size class.

clone_size cdr3_length j_call v_call d_call cdr3_nt cdr3_aa
NA 13 TRBJ1-1 TRBV4-3 TRBD1 TGCGCCAGCAGCCGGGAGGGGGCGACTGAAGCTTTCTTT CASSREGATEAFF
NA 13 TRBJ1-2 TRBV5-1 TRBD1 TGCGCCAGCAGCGGAACAGGGGCGGGGGGCTACACCTTC CASSGTGAGGYTF
NA 15 TRBJ1-3 TRBV18 TRBD1 TGTGCCAGCTCACCGGGACAGGGGGCAAGGAACACCATATATTTT CASSPGQGARNTIYF
NA 14 TRBJ1-5 TRBV5-8 NA TGTGCCAGCAGCTTTAAGGAAAGCAATCAGCCCCAGCATTTT CASSFKESNQPQHF
once 15 TRBJ2-1 TRBV6-5 NA TGTGCCAGCAGTTTCACCGACCAGGGGTACAATGAGCAGTTCTTC CASSFTDQGYNEQFF
NA 14 TRBJ1-3 TRBV5-1 TRBD1 TGCGCCAGCAGCACCGGGACAGTCCAGAACACCATATATTTT CASSTGTVQNTIYF
NA 15 TRBJ2-7 TRBV13 TRBD2 TGTGCCAGCAGCTTAGGTCCTAGCGGGAGGGCCCATCAGTACTTC CASSLGPSGRAHQYF
medium-sized 14 TRBJ2-3 TRBV10-3 NA TGTGCCATCAGTGAGTCCCCCGGGACCCTTGCGCAGTATTTT CAISESPGTLAQYF
NA 15 TRBJ1-4 TRBV18 TRBD1 TGTGCCAGCTCACCTTCGGGACAGGGGTTTGGAAAACTGTTTTTT CASSPSGQGFGKLFF
NA 15 TRBJ1-1 TRBV11-1 NA TGTGCCAGCAGCTTAGGTTCAGGGATGAACACTGAAGCTTTCTTT CASSLGSGMNTEAFF
NA 15 TRBJ2-3 TRBV14 TRBD2 TGTGCCAGCAGCCAAAGGCGGGAGATGTCAGATACGCAGTATTTT CASSQRREMSDTQYF
NA 13 TRBJ1-6 TRBV30 TRBD1 TGTGCCTGGAGTGTAGGGACAGGTACGTCCCTCCACTTT CAWSVGTGTSLHF
NA 18 TRBJ2-1 TRBV5-1 TRBD2 TGCGCCAGCAGTGAACTAGCGGGAACCCAGAGCTCCTACAATGAGCAGTTCTTC CASSELAGTQSSYNEQFF
NA 19 TRBJ2-1 TRBV5-4 NA TGTGCCAGCAGCTTTTGGACAGTCATCGGGGGTCCCGTCGTTAATGAGCAGTTCTTC CASSFWTVIGGPVVNEQFF
NA 14 TRBJ2-3 TRBV6-4 NA TGTGCCAGCAGAAGGACTGGCGAGGCAGATACGCAGTATTTT CASRRTGEADTQYF
NA 14 TRBJ2-1 TRBV5-1 NA TGCGCCAGCAGTTTGGGGGTTATGGGGAATGAGCAGTTCTTC CASSLGVMGNEQFF
NA 15 TRBJ2-7 TRBV28 TRBD2 TGTGCCAGCAGCCCGGGACTAGCGGGGTCCTACGAGCAGTACTTC CASSPGLAGSYEQYF
NA 16 TRBJ1-6 TRBV13 TRBD1 TGTGCCAGCAGCCCCCCGGGACAGCCATATAATTCACCCCTCCACTTT CASSPPGQPYNSPLHF
NA 19 TRBJ2-1 TRBV15 TRBD2 TGTGCCACCAGCAGAGATTGGACTAGCGGGGGGGGCTCCTACAATGAGCAGTTCTTC CATSRDWTSGGGSYNEQFF
NA 14 TRBJ1-2 TRBV5-1 TRBD1 TGCGCCAGCAGCTTGGCCCAGGGGGGCTATGGCTACACCTTC CASSLAQGGYGYTF
NA 12 TRBJ2-3 TRBV4-3 NA TGCGCCAGCAGCCAAGGGTTAGGTACGCAGTATTTT CASSQGLGTQYF
NA 13 TRBJ2-7 TRBV29-1 NA TGCAGCGTCCGAGGAGCAGGATACTACGAGCAGTACTTC CSVRGAGYYEQYF
NA 15 TRBJ1-5 TRBV2 NA TGTGCCAGCAGTGACTCGGCAGGGGGCAATCAGCCCCAGCATTTT CASSDSAGGNQPQHF